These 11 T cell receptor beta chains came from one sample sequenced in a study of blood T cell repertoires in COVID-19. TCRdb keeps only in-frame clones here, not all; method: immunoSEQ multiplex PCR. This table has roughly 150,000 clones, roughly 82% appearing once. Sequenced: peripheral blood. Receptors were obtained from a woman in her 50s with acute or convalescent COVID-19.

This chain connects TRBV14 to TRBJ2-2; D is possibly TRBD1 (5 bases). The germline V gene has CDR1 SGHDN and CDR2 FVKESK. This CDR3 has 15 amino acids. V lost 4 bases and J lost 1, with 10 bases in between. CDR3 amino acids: CASSRQFMNTGELFF. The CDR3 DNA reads TGTGCCAGCAGCCGACAGTTTATGAACACCGGGGAGCTGTTTTTT. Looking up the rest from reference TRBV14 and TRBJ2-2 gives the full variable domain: EAGVTQFPSHSVIEKGQTVTLRCDPISGHDNLYWYRRVMGKEIKFLLHFVKESKQDESGMPNNRFLAERTGGTYSTLKVQPAELEDSGVYFCASSRQFMNTGELFFGEGSRLTVL.

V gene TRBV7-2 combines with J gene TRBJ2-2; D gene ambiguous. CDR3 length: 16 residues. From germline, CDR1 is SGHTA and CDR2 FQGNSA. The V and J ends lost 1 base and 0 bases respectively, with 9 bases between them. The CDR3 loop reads CASSLDRWSNTGELFF. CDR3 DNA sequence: TGTGCCAGCAGCTTAGATCGGTGGTCGAACACCGGGGAGCTGTTTTTT.

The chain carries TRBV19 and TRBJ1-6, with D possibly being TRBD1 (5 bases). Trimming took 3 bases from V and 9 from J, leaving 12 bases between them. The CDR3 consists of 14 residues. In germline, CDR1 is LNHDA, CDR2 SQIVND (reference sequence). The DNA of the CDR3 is TGTGCCAGTAGTATCTCCCAGGGTACTTCACCCCTCCACTTT. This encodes CASSISQGTSPLHF.

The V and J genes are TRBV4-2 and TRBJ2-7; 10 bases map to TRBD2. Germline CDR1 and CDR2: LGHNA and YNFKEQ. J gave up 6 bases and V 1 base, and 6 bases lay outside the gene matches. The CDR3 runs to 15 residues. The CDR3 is CASSQVTSGAGEQYF. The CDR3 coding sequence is TGTGCCAGCAGCCAAGTCACTAGCGGGGCCGGCGAGCAGTACTTC.

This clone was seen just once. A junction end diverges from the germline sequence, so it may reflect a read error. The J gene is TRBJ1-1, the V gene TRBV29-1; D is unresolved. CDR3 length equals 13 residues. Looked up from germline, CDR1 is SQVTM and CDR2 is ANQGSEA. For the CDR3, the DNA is TGCAGCGTTAAAGACGGTTTGAACACTGAAGCTTTCTTT. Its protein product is CSVKDGLNTEAFF.

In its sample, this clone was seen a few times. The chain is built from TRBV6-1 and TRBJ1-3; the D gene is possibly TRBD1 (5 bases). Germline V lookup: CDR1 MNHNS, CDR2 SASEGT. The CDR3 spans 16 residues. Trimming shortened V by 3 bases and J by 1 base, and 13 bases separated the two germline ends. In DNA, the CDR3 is TGTGCCAGCAGTGAGCAGGGTAGTGTATCTGGAAACACCATATATTTT. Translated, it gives CASSEQGSVSGNTIYF.

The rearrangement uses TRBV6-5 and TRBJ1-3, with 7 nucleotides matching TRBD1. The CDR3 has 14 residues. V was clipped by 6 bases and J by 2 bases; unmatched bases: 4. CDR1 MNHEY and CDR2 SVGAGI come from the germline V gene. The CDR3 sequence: CASSRDRAGNTIYF. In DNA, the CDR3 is TGTGCCAGCAGCAGAGACAGGGCTGGAAACACCATATATTTT.

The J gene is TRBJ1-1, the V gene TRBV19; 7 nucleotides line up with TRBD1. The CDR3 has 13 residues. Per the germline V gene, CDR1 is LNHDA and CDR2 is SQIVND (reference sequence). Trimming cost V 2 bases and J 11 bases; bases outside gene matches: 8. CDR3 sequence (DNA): TGTGCCAGTAGTATAAACCGGGGACAGAACGCTTTCTTT. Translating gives CASSINRGQNAFF.

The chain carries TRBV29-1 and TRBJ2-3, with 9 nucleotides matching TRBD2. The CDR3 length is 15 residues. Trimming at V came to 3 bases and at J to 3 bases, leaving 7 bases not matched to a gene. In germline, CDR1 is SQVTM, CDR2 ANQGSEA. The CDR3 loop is CSVDGGLAGTDTQYF. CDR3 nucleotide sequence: TGCAGCGTTGATGGCGGTCTAGCGGGAACAGATACGCAGTATTTT.

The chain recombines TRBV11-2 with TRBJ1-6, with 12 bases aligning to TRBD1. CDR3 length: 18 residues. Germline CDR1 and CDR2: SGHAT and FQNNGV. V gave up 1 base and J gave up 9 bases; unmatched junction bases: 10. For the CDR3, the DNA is TGTGCCAGCAGCTTAGCCCTTACCGGGACAGGGGGCACTTCACCCCTCCACTTT. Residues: CASSLALTGTGGTSPLHF.

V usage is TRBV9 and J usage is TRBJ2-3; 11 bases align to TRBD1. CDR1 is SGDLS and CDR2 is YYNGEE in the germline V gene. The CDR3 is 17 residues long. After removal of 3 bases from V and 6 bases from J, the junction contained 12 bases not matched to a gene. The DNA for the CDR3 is TGTGCCAGCAGCGCACGGACAGGGGGCGCTTTGGGGGATACGCAGTATTTT. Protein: CASSARTGGALGDTQYF.